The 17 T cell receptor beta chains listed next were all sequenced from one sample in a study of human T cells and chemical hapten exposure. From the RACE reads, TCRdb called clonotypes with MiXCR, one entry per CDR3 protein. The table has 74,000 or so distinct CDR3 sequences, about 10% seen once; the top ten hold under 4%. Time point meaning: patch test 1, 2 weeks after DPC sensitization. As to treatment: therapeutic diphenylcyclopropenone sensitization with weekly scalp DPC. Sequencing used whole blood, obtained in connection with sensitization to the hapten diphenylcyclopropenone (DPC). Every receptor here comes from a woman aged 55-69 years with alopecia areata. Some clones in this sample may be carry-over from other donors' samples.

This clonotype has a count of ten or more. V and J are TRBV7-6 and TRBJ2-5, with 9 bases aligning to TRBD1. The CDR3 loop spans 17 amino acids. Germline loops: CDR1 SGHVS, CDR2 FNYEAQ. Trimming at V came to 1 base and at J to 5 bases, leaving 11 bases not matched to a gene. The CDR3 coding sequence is TGTGCCAGCAGCTTAGGGTACCGGGACAGGGTTGAGGAGACCCAGTACTTC. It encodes CASSLGYRDRVEETQYF.

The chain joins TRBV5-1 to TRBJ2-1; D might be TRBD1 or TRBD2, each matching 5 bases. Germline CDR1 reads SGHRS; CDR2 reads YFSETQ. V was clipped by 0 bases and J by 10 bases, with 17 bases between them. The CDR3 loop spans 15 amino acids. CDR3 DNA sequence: TGCGCCAGCAGCTTGGCCGGGACGGACCGTGGGGAGCAGTTCTTC. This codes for CASSLAGTDRGEQFF. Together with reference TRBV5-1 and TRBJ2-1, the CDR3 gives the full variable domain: KAGVTQTPRYLIKTRGQQVTLSCSPISGHRSVSWYQQTPGQGLQFLFEYFSETQRNKGNFPGRFSGRQFSNSRSEMNVSTLELGDSALYLCASSLAGTDRGEQFFGPGTRLTVL.

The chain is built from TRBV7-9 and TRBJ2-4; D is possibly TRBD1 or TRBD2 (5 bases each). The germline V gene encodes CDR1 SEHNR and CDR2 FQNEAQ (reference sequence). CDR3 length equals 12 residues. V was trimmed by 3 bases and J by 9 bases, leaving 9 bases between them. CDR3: CASSFGGGIQYF. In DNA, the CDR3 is TGTGCCAGCAGCTTTGGGGGTGGCATTCAGTACTTC. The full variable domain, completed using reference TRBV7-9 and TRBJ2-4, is DTGVSQNPRHKITKRGQNVTFRCDPISEHNRLYWYRQTLGQGPEFLTYFQNEAQLEKSRLLSDRFSAERPKGSFSTLEIQRTEQGDSAMYLCASSFGGGIQYFGAGTRLSVL.

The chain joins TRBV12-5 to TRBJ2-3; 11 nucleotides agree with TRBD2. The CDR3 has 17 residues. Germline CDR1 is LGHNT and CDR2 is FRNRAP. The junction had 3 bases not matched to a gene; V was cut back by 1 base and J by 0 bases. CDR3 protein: CASGLASGRSSTDTQYF. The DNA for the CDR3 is TGTGCTAGTGGTTTGGCTAGCGGGAGGTCTAGCACAGATACGCAGTATTTT.

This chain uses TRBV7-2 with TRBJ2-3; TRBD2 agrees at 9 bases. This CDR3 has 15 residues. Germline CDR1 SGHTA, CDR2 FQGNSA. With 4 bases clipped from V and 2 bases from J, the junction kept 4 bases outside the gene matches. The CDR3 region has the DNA TGTGCCAGCAGCTCGGGACTAGCTACCACAGATACGCAGTATTTT. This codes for CASSSGLATTDTQYF.

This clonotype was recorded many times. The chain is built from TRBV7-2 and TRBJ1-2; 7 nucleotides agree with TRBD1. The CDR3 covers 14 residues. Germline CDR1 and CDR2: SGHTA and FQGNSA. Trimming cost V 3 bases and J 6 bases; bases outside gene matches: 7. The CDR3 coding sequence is TGTGCCAGCAGCTTTCTAGGCCAGGGGGATGGCTACACCTTC. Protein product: CASSFLGQGDGYTF.

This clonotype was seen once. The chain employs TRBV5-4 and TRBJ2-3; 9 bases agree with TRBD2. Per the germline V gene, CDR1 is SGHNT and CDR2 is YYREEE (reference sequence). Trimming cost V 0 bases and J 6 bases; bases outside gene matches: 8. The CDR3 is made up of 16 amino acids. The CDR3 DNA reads TGTGCCAGCAGCTTGGGGGCTAGCGGGGTCATGGATACGCAGTATTTT. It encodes CASSLGASGVMDTQYF.

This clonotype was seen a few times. The CDR3 DNA sequence: TGTGCCAGCAGCTCCGGGATTGATAAGGCGCAGTTCTTC. Its protein is CASSSGIDKAQFF. The chain carries TRBV11-2 and TRBJ2-1; D is possibly TRBD2 (5 bases). The CDR3 has 13 residues. The germline gives CDR1 SGHAT, CDR2 FQNNGV. V lost 4 bases, J lost 12 bases, and 16 bases lay in between.

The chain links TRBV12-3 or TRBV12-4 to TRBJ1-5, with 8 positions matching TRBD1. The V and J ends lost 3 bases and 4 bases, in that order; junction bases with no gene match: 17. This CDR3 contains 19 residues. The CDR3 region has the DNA TGTGCCAGCAGTTTTAGTCTCGATATGACAGGGGCCACAAATCAGCCCCAGCATTTT. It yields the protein CASSFSLDMTGATNQPQHF.

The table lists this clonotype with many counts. The CDR3, as DNA: TGCAGCGTTGAAGAGGGAAAGGGGCAGCCCCAGCATTTT. It yields the protein CSVEEGKGQPQHF. The chain combines TRBV29-1 with TRBJ1-5; D may be TRBD1 (5 bases). V was cut by 0 bases and J by 7 bases, with 10 bases left in between. Germline assignment: CDR1 SQVTM and CDR2 ANQGSEA. The CDR3 sequence is 13 residues long.

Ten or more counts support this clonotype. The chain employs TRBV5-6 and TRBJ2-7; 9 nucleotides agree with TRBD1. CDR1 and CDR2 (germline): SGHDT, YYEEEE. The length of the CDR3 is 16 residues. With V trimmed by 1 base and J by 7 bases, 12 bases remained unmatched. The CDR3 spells CASSLMGGQGSREQYF. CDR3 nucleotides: TGTGCCAGCAGCTTGATGGGGGGACAGGGTAGTCGGGAGCAGTACTTC. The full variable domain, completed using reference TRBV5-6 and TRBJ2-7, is DAGVTQSPTHLIKTRGQQVTLRCSPKSGHDTVSWYQQALGQGPQFIFQYYEEEERQRGNFPDRFSGHQFPNYSSELNVNALLLGDSALYLCASSLMGGQGSREQYFGPGTRLTVT.

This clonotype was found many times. DNA for the CDR3: TGTGCCAGCAGTGGGACAGCAACTAATGAAAAACTGTTTTTT. Protein: CASSGTATNEKLFF. The chain recombines TRBV27 with TRBJ1-4; 7 nucleotides line up with TRBD1. The CDR3 extends over 14 amino acids. Germline V CDR1 and CDR2: MNHEY, SMNVEV (reference sequence). V was clipped by 5 bases and J by 0 bases; unmatched bases: 0.

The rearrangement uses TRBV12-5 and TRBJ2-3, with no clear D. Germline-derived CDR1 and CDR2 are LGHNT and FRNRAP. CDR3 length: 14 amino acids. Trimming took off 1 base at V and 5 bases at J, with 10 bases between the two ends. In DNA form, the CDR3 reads TGTGCTAGTGGTTTGGGGGCCCTGGGAGATACGCAGTATTTT. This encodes CASGLGALGDTQYF.

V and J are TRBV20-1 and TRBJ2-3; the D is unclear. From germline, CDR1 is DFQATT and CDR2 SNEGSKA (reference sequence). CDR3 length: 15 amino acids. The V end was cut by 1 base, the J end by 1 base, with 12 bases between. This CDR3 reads CSARVGTEGTDTQYF. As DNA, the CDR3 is TGCAGTGCTAGAGTGGGCACCGAAGGCACAGATACGCAGTATTTT.

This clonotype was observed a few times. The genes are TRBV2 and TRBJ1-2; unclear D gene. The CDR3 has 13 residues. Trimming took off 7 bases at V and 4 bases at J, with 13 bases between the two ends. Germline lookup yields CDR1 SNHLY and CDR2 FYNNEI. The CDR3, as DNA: TGTGCCAGCACCGAAGAGGGTACCTATGGCTACACCTTC. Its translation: CASTEEGTYGYTF.

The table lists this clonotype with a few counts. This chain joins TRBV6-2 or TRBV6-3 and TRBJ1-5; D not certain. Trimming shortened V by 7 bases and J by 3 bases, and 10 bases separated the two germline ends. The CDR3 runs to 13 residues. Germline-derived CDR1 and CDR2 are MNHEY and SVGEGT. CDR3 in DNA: TGTGCCAGCAATTGGCGGTTCAATCAGCCCCAGCATTTT. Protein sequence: CASNWRFNQPQHF.

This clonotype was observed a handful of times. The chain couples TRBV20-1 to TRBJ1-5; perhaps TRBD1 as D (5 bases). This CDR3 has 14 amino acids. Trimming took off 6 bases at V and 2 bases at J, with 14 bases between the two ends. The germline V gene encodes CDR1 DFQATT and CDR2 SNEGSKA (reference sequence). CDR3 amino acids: CSARTTGGNQPQHF. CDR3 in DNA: TGCAGTGCAAGGACTACGGGGGGCAATCAGCCCCAGCATTTT.